A selection of T cell receptor beta chains follows, all from one sample in a study of CD8 T cells in ankylosing spondylitis. TCRdb itself ran the 5' RACE reads through MiXCR, one entry per CDR3 protein. The sample holds 200,000 to 250,000 distinct CDR3 sequences; roughly 32% are singletons and the top ten take around 4%. What was sequenced was blood, either unsorted or a sorted T cell fraction (not recorded which). These receptors originate from a male donor with ankylosing spondylitis or in good health (not recorded which). Each CDR3 is given with its conserved first and last residue. The order of the fields is V gene, D gene, J gene, clone size, CDR3 DNA, CDR3 protein. The D gene is left open where the match is weak. Expanded clones get a size class; other rows say once, few or many, or leave the size out.

V: TRBV5-1
D: -
J: TRBJ2-2
size: few
DNA: TGCGCCAGCAGCTTGTTCAGGGGGGCCGGGGAGCTGTTTTTT
CDR3: CASSLFRGAGELFF

V: TRBV29-1
D: -
J: TRBJ2-3
size: -
DNA: TGCAGCGTTGCCCACTTAGACAGCCTCGGGACAGATACGCAGTATTTT
CDR3: CSVAHLDSLGTDTQYF

V: TRBV27
D: TRBD1
J: TRBJ2-1
size: few
DNA: TGTGCCAGCAAACCCGGGACAGGGGTTAGCAATGAGCAGTTCTTC
CDR3: CASKPGTGVSNEQFF

V: TRBV6-5
D: -
J: TRBJ1-2
size: -
DNA: TGTGCCAGCAGTTACTCGCGGGAACAGGGAGACTATGGCTACACCTTC
CDR3: CASSYSREQGDYGYTF

V: TRBV12-3/TRBV12-4
D: TRBD2
J: TRBJ2-2
size: few
DNA: TGTGCCAGCCTTCGGGGGGATAGGGAGCTGTTTTTT
CDR3: CASLRGDRELFF

V: TRBV10-3
D: TRBD2
J: TRBJ2-5
size: -
DNA: TGTGCCATGAGTTCGGGGGGGCTGGGACAAGAGACCCAGTACTTC
CDR3: CAMSSGGLGQETQYF

V: TRBV5-1
D: -
J: TRBJ1-6
size: few
DNA: TGCGCCAGCAGCTTGGGGACGGAGAATTCACCCCTCCACTTT
CDR3: CASSLGTENSPLHF

V: TRBV12-3/TRBV12-4
D: TRBD1
J: TRBJ2-1
size: -
DNA: TGTGCCAGCAGTACTGACAGGGGACTGAGCCATGAGCAGTTCTTC
CDR3: CASSTDRGLSHEQFF

V: TRBV6-5
D: -
J: TRBJ2-5
size: few
DNA: TGTGCCAGCAGTTACAGGCCTCAAGAGACCCAGTACTTC
CDR3: CASSYRPQETQYF

V: TRBV7-6
D: -
J: TRBJ2-5
size: -
DNA: TGTGCCAGCAGCTTAGATGCCCGCCGGGAGACCCAGTACTTC
CDR3: CASSLDARRETQYF

V: TRBV7-8
D: -
J: TRBJ2-2
size: -
DNA: TGTGCCAGCAGCTCCCAGGTTCGCCCCGGGGAGCTGTTTTTT
CDR3: CASSSQVRPGELFF

V: TRBV12-3/TRBV12-4
D: -
J: TRBJ1-1
size: -
DNA: TGTGCCAGCAGCATGAACACTGAAGCTTTCTTT
CDR3: CASSMNTEAFF

V: TRBV5-1
D: TRBD2
J: TRBJ2-7
size: -
DNA: TGCGCCAGCAGCTGGGGGACTAGCGGGGGGTTCTCCTACGAGCAGTACTTC
CDR3: CASSWGTSGGFSYEQYF

V: TRBV10-3
D: -
J: TRBJ2-3
size: -
DNA: TGTGCCATCAGTGATACCGGGTCTGACACAGATACGCAGTATTTT
CDR3: CAISDTGSDTDTQYF

V: TRBV5-6
D: TRBD1
J: TRBJ2-4
size: few
DNA: TGTGCCAGCAGAGGGACAGGGGGACTAGCCAAAAACATTCAGTACTTC
CDR3: CASRGTGGLAKNIQYF

V: TRBV10-2
D: -
J: TRBJ2-7
size: many
DNA: TGCGCCGTCTCACCGTCGGGTGCGAGCTCCTACGAGCAGTACTTC
CDR3: CAVSPSGASSYEQYF

V: TRBV7-8
D: -
J: TRBJ2-2
size: -
DNA: TGTGCCAGCAGCTCGATTTCGCACGGGGAGCTGTTTTTT
CDR3: CASSSISHGELFF

V: TRBV20-1
D: -
J: TRBJ2-2
size: few
DNA: TGCAGTGCTAGAGTTGGCGTCACCGGGGAGCTGTTTTTT
CDR3: CSARVGVTGELFF

V: TRBV30
D: TRBD1
J: TRBJ2-5
size: -
DNA: TGTGCCTGGGGGACAGGGGGATTAGAGACCCAGTACTTC
CDR3: CAWGTGGLETQYF

V: TRBV5-6
D: TRBD1
J: TRBJ1-6
size: few
DNA: TGTGCCAGCAGAGGGGGCTGGGATAATTCACCCCTCCACTTT
CDR3: CASRGGWDNSPLHF

V: TRBV6-1
D: TRBD1
J: TRBJ2-7
size: -
DNA: TGTGCCAGCAGCCAGGGACAGGGGGCCTACGAGCAGTACTTC
CDR3: CASSQGQGAYEQYF

V: TRBV7-6
D: -
J: TRBJ1-1
size: -
DNA: TGTGCCAGCAGCCCCTTAGGGGACACTGAAGCTTTCTTT
CDR3: CASSPLGDTEAFF

V: TRBV29-1
D: -
J: TRBJ2-1
size: few
DNA: TGCAGCGCTCCGACCAGGGGCGATGAGCAGTTCTTC
CDR3: CSAPTRGDEQFF

V: TRBV28
D: TRBD2
J: TRBJ2-5
size: -
DNA: TGTGCCAGCAGTTTTCCCCCCGGGAGGGGAACCTACCAAGAGACCCAGTACTTC
CDR3: CASSFPPGRGTYQETQYF

V: TRBV20-1
D: TRBD2
J: TRBJ2-7
size: few
DNA: TGCAGTGCCCTGGGAGGGAGCTCCTACGAGCAGTACTTC
CDR3: CSALGGSSYEQYF

V: TRBV20-1
D: -
J: TRBJ2-6
size: -
DNA: TGCAGTGCTAGGGGGGGCCCCTACTCTGGGGCCAACGTCCTGACTTTC
CDR3: CSARGGPYSGANVLTF

V: TRBV5-1
D: -
J: TRBJ2-6
size: -
DNA: TGCGCCAGCAGCTTGGGCTCTGGGGCCAACGGCCTGACTTTC
CDR3: CASSLGSGANGLTF

V: TRBV20-1
D: -
J: TRBJ1-2
size: -
DNA: TGCAGCCCATATACCCAACAGGGTATCTATGGCTACACCTTC
CDR3: CSPYTQQGIYGYTF

V: TRBV10-1
D: -
J: TRBJ2-3
size: -
DNA: TGCGCCAGCAGTAAGGGTCGGCAGACAGATACGCAGTATTTT
CDR3: CASSKGRQTDTQYF

V: TRBV12-3/TRBV12-4
D: -
J: TRBJ2-1
size: -
DNA: TGTGCCAGCAGTTCCCCTGTCTGGGATGAGCAGTTCTTC
CDR3: CASSSPVWDEQFF

V: TRBV14
D: -
J: TRBJ1-5
size: -
DNA: TGTGCCAGCAGCCAGCGTTCATTTAAAGGGGGGGCCAATCAGCCCCAGCATTTT
CDR3: CASSQRSFKGGANQPQHF

V: TRBV12-3/TRBV12-4
D: -
J: TRBJ2-2
size: once
DNA: TGTGCCAGCAGACAGACAGGATATGCCGGGGAGCTGTTTTTT
CDR3: CASRQTGYAGELFF

V: TRBV12-3/TRBV12-4
D: -
J: TRBJ2-7
size: few
DNA: TGTGCCAGCAGTTTAGTCGAATACGAGCAGTACTTC
CDR3: CASSLVEYEQYF

V: TRBV20-1
D: -
J: TRBJ2-2
size: -
DNA: TGCAGTGCTAGAAGGGGGTCTATCAACACCGGGGAGCTGTTTTTT
CDR3: CSARRGSINTGELFF

V: TRBV7-9
D: TRBD2
J: TRBJ2-1
size: -
DNA: TGTGCCAGCAGCGTTACTAGCGGGCTCTTCAATGAGCAGTTCTTC
CDR3: CASSVTSGLFNEQFF

V: TRBV15
D: -
J: TRBJ2-7
size: few
DNA: TGTGCCACCAGCAGAGATCGGTCCTACGAGCAGTACTTC
CDR3: CATSRDRSYEQYF

V: TRBV20-1
D: -
J: TRBJ2-3
size: -
DNA: TGCAGTGCTAGAGAGCTCGGGGATACGCAGTATTTT
CDR3: CSARELGDTQYF

V: TRBV6-1
D: -
J: TRBJ2-7
size: few
DNA: TGTGCCAGCAGTGAATATTTCGGGCAGTACTCCTACGAGCAGTACTTC
CDR3: CASSEYFGQYSYEQYF

V: TRBV13
D: TRBD1
J: TRBJ2-7
size: -
DNA: TGTGCCAGCAGCTTAGGAGCCGGGGACAGCGAGCAGTACTTC
CDR3: CASSLGAGDSEQYF

V: TRBV12-3/TRBV12-4
D: TRBD1
J: TRBJ2-5
size: few
DNA: TGTGCCAGCAGCACCGGGACAGGGGGCTGGGAGACCCAGTACTTC
CDR3: CASSTGTGGWETQYF

V: TRBV7-9
D: -
J: TRBJ2-5
size: few
DNA: TGTGCCAGCAGCCCATCTGGACCCGTAACGTGGGAGACCCAGTACTTC
CDR3: CASSPSGPVTWETQYF

V: TRBV3-1
D: -
J: TRBJ2-7
size: few
DNA: TGTGCCAGCAGTCGATATGGCGAGCAGTACTTC
CDR3: CASSRYGEQYF

V: TRBV25-1
D: TRBD1
J: TRBJ1-4
size: -
DNA: TGTGCCAGCAGTGAGGGACAGAAACTATCAACTAATGAAAAACTGTTTTTT
CDR3: CASSEGQKLSTNEKLFF